Presented here are 12 T cell receptor beta chains from one specimen sequenced in a study of shared clonotypes between healthy human individuals. Produced via immunoSEQ multiplex PCR; TCRdb's table is partial and in-frame only. In the table there are roughly 1,500,000 clones, 98% of which are singletons. The specimen sequenced was naive CD4+ T cells sorted from blood. Subset in this sample: CD45RA+ positively selected. These receptors were collected from a man aged 25 to 45 in good health.

The V call is TRBV30, the J call TRBJ1-5, with 7 bases aligning to TRBD1. The junction had 9 bases not matched to a gene; V was cut back by 3 bases and J by 7 bases. The germline V gene has CDR1 GTSNPN and CDR2 SVGIG (reference sequence). CDR3 length: 14 amino acids. The CDR3 sequence is CAWSAGTVRQPQHF. DNA of the CDR3: TGTGCCTGGAGCGCCGGGACAGTTCGCCAGCCCCAGCATTTT.

The J gene is TRBJ1-5, the V gene TRBV6-5; D ambiguous. This CDR3 contains 14 residues. Trimming removed 4 bases from V and 4 bases from J, with 11 bases in between. The germline V gene has CDR1 MNHEY and CDR2 SVGAGI. The CDR3 DNA is TGTGCCAGCAGTTCCCGACAAACTAATCAGCCCCAGCATTTT. It translates to CASSSRQTNQPQHF.

This clone was found once. One end of the junction varies from germline; a read error may be responsible. This sequence joins TRBV18 and TRBJ2-3; 7 bases align to TRBD1. Germline V gene sequence: CDR1 KGHSH, CDR2 LQKENI. CDR3 length: 15 residues. The CDR3 sequence is CASSPRDSGTDTQYF. The CDR3 region has the DNA TGTGCCAGCTCCCCACGGGACAGTGGCACAGATACGCAGTATTTT.

V gene TRBV7-8 combines with J gene TRBJ2-7; TRBD1 is a possible D gene (6 bases). CDR3 length equals 16 residues. Germline V lookup: CDR1 SGHVS, CDR2 FQNEAQ. Trimming removed 4 bases at V and 3 bases at J, with 19 bases between. The CDR3 DNA is TGTGCCAGCAGCTCCAAACAGGGTGGCCTAATCTACGAGCAGTACTTC. It is translated as CASSSKQGGLIYEQYF.

This rearrangement joins TRBV27 to TRBJ1-1, with D unresolved. Trimming took 3 bases from V and 5 from J, leaving 13 bases between them. Germline loops: CDR1 MNHEY, CDR2 SMNVEV (reference sequence). The CDR3 loop spans 14 amino acids. The CDR3 bases are TGTGCCAGCAGTTTGGCCAGAGAGGCGACTGAAGCTTTCTTT. It codes for CASSLAREATEAFF.

The genes are TRBV27 and TRBJ2-7, with 10 bases fitting TRBD2. Germline assignment: CDR1 MNHEY and CDR2 SMNVEV (reference sequence). J lost 3 bases, V lost 6 bases, and 8 bases had no gene match. This CDR3 is built from 15 residues. CDR3 nucleotide sequence: TGTGCCAGCAGGTGGACTAGCGGTGGACTCTACGAGCAGTACTTC. Amino acids: CASRWTSGGLYEQYF.

A word on this clone: This same CDR3 is encoded by further DNA sequences in the sample. The chain has TRBV9 and TRBJ2-3; D uncertain. This CDR3 comprises 12 residues. Trimming cost V 2 bases and J 1 base, with 2 bases left between them. Per germline, CDR1 SGDLS and CDR2 YYNGEE. This CDR3 reads CASSVRTDTQYF. As DNA, the CDR3 is TGTGCCAGCAGCGTCCGCACAGATACGCAGTATTTT.

The chain is built from TRBV30 and TRBJ1-1; tentatively, D is TRBD1 (5 bases). Trimming removed 0 bases from V and 1 base from J, with 15 bases in between. The CDR3 totals 16 residues. CDR1 is GTSNPN, CDR2 SVGIG, per germline (reference sequence). The CDR3 spells CAWSVFVGTANTEAFF. The CDR3 DNA is TGTGCCTGGAGTGTATTTGTAGGGACGGCGAACACTGAAGCTTTCTTT.

This sequence joins TRBV18 and TRBJ1-4; no clear D. The germline V gene has CDR1 KGHSH and CDR2 LQKENI. V was pared by 2 bases and J by 8 bases, with 6 bases between. CDR3 length: 12 residues. The CDR3 reads CASSPNGEKLFF. The DNA of the CDR3 is TGTGCCAGCTCACCAAACGGAGAAAAACTGTTTTTT.

The rearrangement uses TRBV5-1 and TRBJ2-1, with D possibly being TRBD2 (6 bases). The CDR3 is 14 residues long. Germline CDR1 and CDR2: SGHRS and YFSETQ. V was cut by 5 bases and J by 5 bases, with 14 bases left in between. The CDR3 loop reads CASSLQPGDNEQFF. In DNA, the CDR3 is TGCGCCAGCAGTCTCCAGCCGGGAGACAATGAGCAGTTCTTC.

The gene calls are TRBV28 and TRBJ2-7; 10 bases match TRBD1. The J segment lost 2 bases and the V segment lost 6 bases, leaving 7 bases of the junction unmatched. From germline, CDR1 is MDHEN and CDR2 SYDVKM. The CDR3 spans 15 residues. CDR3 nucleotide sequence: TGTGCCAGCAGAACTCCGGGACAGGGGACCTACGAGCAGTACTTC. It yields the protein CASRTPGQGTYEQYF.

The chain is built from TRBV9 and TRBJ2-2, with D tentatively TRBD2 (5 bases). Germline values: CDR1 SGDLS, CDR2 YYNGEE. CDR3 length: 18 amino acids. The V end lost 0 bases, the J end lost 4 bases, and 19 bases lay between the germline ends. Here the CDR3 DNA reads TGTGCCAGCAGCGTAGAATCGGCGGGTCTTGTGGGCACCGGGGAGCTGTTTTTT. It specifies CASSVESAGLVGTGELFF.